This T cell receptor (beta chain) was identified during a study of prognosis after radiotherapy for stage I lung cancer. Uniform node negativity on CT and PET/CT characterised the cohort, and no patient had undergone prior chemotherapy or radiotherapy or presented other malignancies. Using two-round multiplex PCR, the authors amplified TCR beta CDR3 from genomic DNA. Every TRBV and TRBJ gene had its own specific primer in first-round PCR. TCRdb re-called the multiplex PCR reads with MiXCR, one entry per CDR3 protein. The table shows tens of thousands of distinct CDR3 sequences, with around two fifths occurring only once. By share, this clonotype counts as medium-sized. No antigen is known for it. Study outcomes and limitations: The tumor specificity of expanded TCR clones remained undetermined.

V was trimmed by 0 bases and J by 4 bases, leaving 7 bases between them. From germline, CDR1 is DFQATT and CDR2 SNEGSKA (reference sequence). This CDR3 is built from 13 residues. This sequence joins TRBV20-1 and TRBJ1-3; the D is unclear. This sequence originates from a donor over 45 with non-small cell lung cancer. Specimen: PBMCs, collected before or after stereotactic body radiation therapy (not recorded which). Written as DNA, the CDR3 is TGCAGTGCTAGAGATCTACAGGGAAACACCATATATTTT. Translation gives CSARDLQGNTIYF.